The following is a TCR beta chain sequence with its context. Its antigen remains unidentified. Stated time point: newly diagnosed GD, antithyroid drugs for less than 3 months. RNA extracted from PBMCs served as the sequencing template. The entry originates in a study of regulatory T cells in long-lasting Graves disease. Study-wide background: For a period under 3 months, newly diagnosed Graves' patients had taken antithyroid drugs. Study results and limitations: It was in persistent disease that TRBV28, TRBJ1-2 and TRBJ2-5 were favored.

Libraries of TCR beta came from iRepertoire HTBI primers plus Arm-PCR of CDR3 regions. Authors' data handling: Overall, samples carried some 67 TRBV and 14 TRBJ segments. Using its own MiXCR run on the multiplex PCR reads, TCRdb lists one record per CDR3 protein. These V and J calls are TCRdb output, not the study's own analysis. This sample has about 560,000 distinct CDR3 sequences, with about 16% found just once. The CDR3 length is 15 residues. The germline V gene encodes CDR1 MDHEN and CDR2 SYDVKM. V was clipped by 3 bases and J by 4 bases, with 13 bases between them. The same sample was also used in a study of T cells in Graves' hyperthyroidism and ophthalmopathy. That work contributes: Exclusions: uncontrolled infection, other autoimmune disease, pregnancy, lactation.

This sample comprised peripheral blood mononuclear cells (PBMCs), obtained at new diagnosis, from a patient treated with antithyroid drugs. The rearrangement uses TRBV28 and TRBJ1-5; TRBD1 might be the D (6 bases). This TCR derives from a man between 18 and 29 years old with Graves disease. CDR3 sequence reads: CASSFRGGLNQPQHF. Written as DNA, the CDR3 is TGTGCCAGCAGTTTCCGGGGGGGCCTGAATCAGCCCCAGCATTTT.